What follows are 2 T cell receptor beta chains derived from one specimen sequenced in a study of identical twins. One entry per CDR3 protein, called by TCRdb with MiXCR from the 5' RACE reads. The data contain about 220,000 distinct CDR3 sequences, 6% to 9% of them singletons. These data were also reused for a study on yellow fever vaccine responses in identical twins.

Sequencing used memory (CD45RO+) T cells sorted from blood. These receptors were taken from a woman aged 18-29 years in good health.

The V and J genes are TRBV25-1 and TRBJ2-7; 8 bases map to TRBD1. This CDR3 region has 20 residues. Trimming at V came to 3 bases and at J to 5 bases, leaving 24 bases not matched to a gene. CDR1 is MGHDK and CDR2 is SYGVNS in the germline V gene. CDR3 DNA sequence: TGTGCCAGCAGTGACAAAAAGGGCGGGACAGGAAGAATATGGGGGAACGAGCAGTACTTC. This sequence encodes CASSDKKGGTGRIWGNEQYF.

J is TRBJ2-3 and V is TRBV3-1, with 8 nucleotides matching TRBD2. Germline CDR1 reads LGHDT; CDR2 reads YNNKEL (reference sequence). Trimming removed 1 base from V and 4 bases from J; junction bases left unmatched: 13. The CDR3 is made up of 18 amino acids. The CDR3 protein is CASSQAVPGLAGADTQYF. CDR3 in DNA: TGTGCCAGCAGCCAAGCCGTCCCCGGACTAGCCGGCGCAGATACGCAGTATTTT.